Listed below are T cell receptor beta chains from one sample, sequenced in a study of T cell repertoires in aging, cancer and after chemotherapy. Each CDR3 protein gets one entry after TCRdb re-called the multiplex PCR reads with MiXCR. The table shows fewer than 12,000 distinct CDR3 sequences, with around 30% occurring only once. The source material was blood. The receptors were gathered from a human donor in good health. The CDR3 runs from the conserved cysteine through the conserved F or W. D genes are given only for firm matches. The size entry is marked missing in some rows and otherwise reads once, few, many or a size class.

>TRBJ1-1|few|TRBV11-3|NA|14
CASSERGSNTEAFF
TGTGCCAGCAGCGAAAGGGGGTCTAACACTGAAGCTTTCTTT
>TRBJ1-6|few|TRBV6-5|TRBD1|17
CASSYSSTGGAGSPLHF
TGTGCCAGCAGTTACTCCTCGACAGGGGGCGCTGGGTCACCCCTCCACTTT
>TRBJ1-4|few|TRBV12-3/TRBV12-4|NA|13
CASRPETNEKLFF
TGTGCCAGCAGGCCCGAAACTAATGAAAAACTGTTTTTT
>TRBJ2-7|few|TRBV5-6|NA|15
CASSPLQGSSYEQYF
TGTGCCAGCAGCCCATTACAGGGTTCCTCCTACGAGCAGTACTTC
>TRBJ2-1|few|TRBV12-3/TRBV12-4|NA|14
CASSLVGPYNEQFF
TGTGCCAGCAGTTTAGTGGGACCCTACAATGAGCAGTTCTTC
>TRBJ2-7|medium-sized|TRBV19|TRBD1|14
CASRTGASSYEQYF
TGTGCCAGTAGGACAGGGGCGTCCTCCTACGAGCAGTACTTC
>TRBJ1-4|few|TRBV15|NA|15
CATSRDRSEDEKLFF
TGTGCCACCAGCAGAGACCGCTCAGAGGATGAAAAACTGTTTTTT
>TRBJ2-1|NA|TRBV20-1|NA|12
CSARGSAGEQFF
TGCAGTGCTAGAGGGTCGGCGGGCGAGCAGTTCTTC
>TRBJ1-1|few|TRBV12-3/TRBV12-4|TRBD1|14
CASSFRTGGTEAFF
TGTGCCAGCAGTTTCCGGACAGGGGGCACTGAAGCTTTCTTT
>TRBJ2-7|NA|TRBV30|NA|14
CASSLGPGAYEQYF
TGTGCCAGCAGCTTAGGACCAGGGGCCTACGAGCAGTACTTC
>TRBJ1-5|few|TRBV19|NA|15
CASSISGVGNQPQHF
TGTGCCAGTAGTATATCAGGGGTAGGCAATCAGCCCCAGCATTTT
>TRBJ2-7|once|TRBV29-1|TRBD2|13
CSVERSGGHEQYF
TGCAGCGTTGAGAGATCGGGAGGCCACGAGCAGTACTTC
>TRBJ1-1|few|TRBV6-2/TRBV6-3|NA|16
CASSYFRGWGNTEAFF
TGTGCCAGCAGTTACTTTCGGGGCTGGGGAAACACTGAAGCTTTCTTT
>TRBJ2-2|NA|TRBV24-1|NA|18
CATSGTPGQPGWTGELFF
TGTGCCACCAGTGGTACCCCTGGACAGCCTGGTTGGACCGGGGAGCTGTTTTTT
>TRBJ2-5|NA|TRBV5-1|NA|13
CASSLEGEETQYF
TGCGCCAGCAGCTTGGAGGGGGAAGAGACCCAGTACTTC
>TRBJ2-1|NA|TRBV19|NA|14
CASSMSGAYNEQFF
TGTGCCAGTAGTATGAGTGGAGCCTACAATGAGCAGTTCTTC
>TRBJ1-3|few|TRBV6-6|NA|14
CASSYLTAGNTIYF
TGTGCCAGCAGTTACCTGACAGCCGGAAACACCATATATTTT
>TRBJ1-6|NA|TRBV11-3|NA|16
CASSLDLSESNSPLHF
TGTGCCAGCAGCTTAGATTTATCAGAGAGCAATTCACCCCTCCACTTT
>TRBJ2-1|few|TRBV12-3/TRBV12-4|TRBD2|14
CASSPSSGVNEQFF
TGTGCCAGCAGTCCTTCTAGCGGGGTCAATGAGCAGTTCTTC
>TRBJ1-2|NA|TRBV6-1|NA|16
CASSEAHVQSGYGYTF
TGTGCCAGCAGTGAAGCGCATGTTCAGTCGGGGTATGGCTACACCTTC
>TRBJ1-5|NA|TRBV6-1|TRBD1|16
CASSHRDSLGNQPQHF
TGTGCCAGCAGTCATCGGGACAGCTTAGGGAATCAGCCCCAGCATTTT
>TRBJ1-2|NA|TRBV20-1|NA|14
CSARDLRGYYGYTF
TGCAGTGCTAGAGATCTTCGGGGGTACTATGGCTACACCTTC
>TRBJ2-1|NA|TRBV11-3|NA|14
CASSLAAPLDEQFF
TGTGCCAGCAGCTTAGCAGCCCCTCTAGATGAGCAGTTCTTC
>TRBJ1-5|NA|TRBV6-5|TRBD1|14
CASSYQGADQPQHF
TGTGCCAGCAGTTATCAGGGGGCCGATCAGCCCCAGCATTTT
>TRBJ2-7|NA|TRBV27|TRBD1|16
CASSWGQGASWGEQYF
TGTGCCAGCAGTTGGGGACAGGGGGCCTCTTGGGGCGAGCAGTACTTC
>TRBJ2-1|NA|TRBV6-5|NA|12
CASSSPGPYLFF
TGTGCCAGCAGTTCACCGGGTCCATACCTTTTCTTC
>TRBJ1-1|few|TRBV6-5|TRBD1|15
CASSYLGQGGTEAFF
TGTGCCAGCAGTTACCTCGGACAGGGAGGTACTGAAGCTTTCTTT
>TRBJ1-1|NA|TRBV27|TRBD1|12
CASSRGGTGAFF
TGTGCCAGCAGCAGAGGGGGCACGGGAGCTTTCTTT
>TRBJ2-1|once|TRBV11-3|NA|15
CASSLDWIAFHEQFF
TGTGCCAGCAGCTTAGATTGGATAGCTTTCCATGAGCAGTTCTTC
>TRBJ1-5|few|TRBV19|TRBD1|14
CASSPGTDLWPQHF
TGTGCCAGTAGCCCCGGGACAGATCTCTGGCCCCAGCATTTT
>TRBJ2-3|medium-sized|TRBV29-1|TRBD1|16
CSVKPARTGGLDTQYF
TGCAGCGTCAAACCGGCGAGGACAGGGGGTTTAGATACGCAGTATTTT
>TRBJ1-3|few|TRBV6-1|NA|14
CASNPTGDGNTIYF
TGTGCCAGCAATCCCACAGGAGATGGAAACACCATATATTTT
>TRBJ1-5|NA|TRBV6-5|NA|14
CASSEVGGRQPQHF
TGTGCCAGCAGTGAAGTAGGGGGGCGTCAGCCCCAGCATTTT
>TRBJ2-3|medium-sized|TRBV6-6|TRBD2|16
CASSAPSGGYTDTQYF
TGTGCCAGCAGTGCTCCTAGCGGGGGGTACACAGATACGCAGTATTTT
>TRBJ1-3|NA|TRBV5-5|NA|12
CASSSVGNTIYF
TGTGCCAGCAGCTCCGTGGGAAACACCATATATTTT
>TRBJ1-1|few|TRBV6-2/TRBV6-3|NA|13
CASSRTGPPEAFF
TGTGCCAGCAGCCGTACGGGGCCCCCTGAAGCTTTCTTT
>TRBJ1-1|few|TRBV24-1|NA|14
CATSDGGLNTEAFF
TGTGCCACCAGTGATGGGGGCCTGAACACTGAAGCTTTCTTT
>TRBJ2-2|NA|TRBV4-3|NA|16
CASSQDRGLNTGELFF
TGCGCCAGCAGCCAAGATCGAGGATTGAACACCGGGGAGCTGTTTTTT
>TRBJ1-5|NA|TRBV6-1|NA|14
CASSRDTVPQPQHF
TGTGCCAGCAGTCGGGACACCGTCCCTCAGCCCCAGCATTTT
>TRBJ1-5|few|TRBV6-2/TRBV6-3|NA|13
CASSPTLVQPQHF
TGTGCCAGCAGTCCCACCTTAGTTCAGCCCCAGCATTTT
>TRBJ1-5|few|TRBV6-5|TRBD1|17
CASSWGVPGGSNQPQHF
TGTGCCAGCAGTTGGGGAGTCCCAGGGGGAAGCAATCAGCCCCAGCATTTT
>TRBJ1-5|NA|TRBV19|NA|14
CASRWGVSNQPQHF
TGTGCCAGTAGGTGGGGGGTTAGCAATCAGCCCCAGCATTTT
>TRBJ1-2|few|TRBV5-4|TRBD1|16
CASSLVLGDRGYGYTF
TGTGCCAGCAGCTTGGTTTTAGGTGACAGGGGCTATGGCTACACCTTC
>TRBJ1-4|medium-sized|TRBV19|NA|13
CASSIRADEKLFF
TGTGCCAGTAGTATCAGGGCGGATGAAAAACTGTTTTTT
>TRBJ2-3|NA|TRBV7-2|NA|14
CASSLTASGDTQYF
TGTGCCAGCAGCTTGACCGCGTCAGGAGATACGCAGTATTTT
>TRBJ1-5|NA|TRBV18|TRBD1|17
CASSLTRDRGPNQPQHF
TGTGCCAGCTCACTAACCCGGGACAGGGGCCCTAATCAGCCCCAGCATTTT
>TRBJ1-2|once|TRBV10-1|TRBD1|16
CASSPGQGPARGGYTF
TGCGCCAGCAGCCCGGGACAGGGACCAGCCCGAGGTGGCTACACCTTC
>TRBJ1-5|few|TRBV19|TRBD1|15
CASSMRQGLNQPQHF
TGTGCCAGTAGTATGAGACAGGGCCTAAATCAGCCCCAGCATTTT
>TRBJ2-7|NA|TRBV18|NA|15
CASSNAPDTSYEQYF
TGTGCCAGCTCCAACGCGCCCGACACTTCCTACGAGCAGTACTTC
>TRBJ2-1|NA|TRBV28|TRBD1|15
CASSFGTGDYNEQFF
TGTGCCAGCAGTTTCGGGACAGGGGACTACAATGAGCAGTTCTTC
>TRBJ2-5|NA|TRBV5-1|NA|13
CASSLAPLETQYF
TGCGCCAGCAGCTTGGCCCCTCTAGAGACCCAGTACTTC
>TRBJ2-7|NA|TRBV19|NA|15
CASSINQGPSDEQYF
TGTGCCAGTAGTATAAATCAGGGTCCCTCGGACGAGCAGTACTTC
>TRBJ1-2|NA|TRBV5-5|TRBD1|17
CASSLGQGANLNYGYTF
TGTGCCAGCAGCTTGGGACAGGGGGCGAACCTCAACTACGGCTACACCTTC
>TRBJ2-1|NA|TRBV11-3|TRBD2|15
CASSLIPSGNNEQFF
TGTGCCAGCAGCTTAATTCCTAGCGGGAACAATGAGCAGTTCTTC
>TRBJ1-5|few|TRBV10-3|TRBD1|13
CAIRDRGDQPQHF
TGTGCCATCAGAGACAGGGGGGATCAGCCCCAGCATTTT